This T cell receptor beta chain was found in a study of T cells in localized non-small cell lung cancer. Overall study results and limits: Adjacent lung was found to contain a median roughly 50 of the top 100 tumor clones.

Details on this clone: Its specificity is unknown.

TCRdb keeps only in-frame clones here, not all; method: immunoSEQ multiplex PCR. The repertoire includes roughly 26,000 clones, 70% to 90% of them detected once, and 11% to 15% sits in the top ten. Trimming took off 0 bases at V and 8 bases at J, with 14 bases between the two ends. The CDR3 has 14 amino acids. Germline values: CDR1 SGHRS, CDR2 YFSETQ. The clonotype was recovered from an older female donor with stage II squamous cell lung carcinoma. This chain links TRBV5-1 with TRBJ1-2; D uncertain. The sequences come from peripheral blood, collected before any cancer treatment. This chain's CDR3 is CASSLAGYEAGYTF. The CDR3 coding sequence is TGCGCCAGCAGCTTGGCGGGGTATGAGGCCGGCTACACCTTC. The entire variable domain, with the rest obtained from reference TRBV5-1 and TRBJ1-2, is as follows: KAGVTQTPRYLIKTRGQQVTLSCSPISGHRSVSWYQQTPGQGLQFLFEYFSETQRNKGNFPGRFSGRQFSNSRSEMNVSTLELGDSALYLCASSLAGYEAGYTFGSGTRLTVV.